This TCR beta chain came from a study of cytomegalovirus exposure and HLA in healthy donors. The V gene end was trimmed by 5 bases and the J gene end by 5 bases; junction bases not matched to a gene: 8. The CDR3 has 14 amino acids. From germline, CDR1 is SEHNR and CDR2 FQNEAQ (reference sequence). With 60 Vbeta and 13 Jbeta primers, the PCR was carried out. Profiled with immunoSEQ multiplex PCR; TCRdb holds only in-frame clones, not every one. The sample comprises roughly 190,000 clones, 79% of which are singletons, and less than 2.5% rests with the top ten. The chain links TRBV7-9 to TRBJ2-7; 8 nucleotides line up with TRBD1. The clonotype was recovered from a woman aged 50 to 65 in good health and CMV-seronegative. What was sequenced was PBMCs. The CDR3 protein is CASSQDRGGDEQYF. In DNA form, the CDR3 reads TGTGCCAGCAGCCAAGACAGGGGAGGCGACGAGCAGTACTTC.